Presented here are 17 T cell receptor beta chains from one specimen sequenced in a study of shared T cell receptors in the human thymus. Assay: immunoSEQ multiplex PCR; the TCRdb copy retains only in-frame clones and omits some. The sample yields 500,000 to 550,000 clones, around 82% seen once. In addition, the sample was reused for a study of human thymus T cells.

The sequenced sample was thymocytes. These receptors all come from a boy less than two years old with a congenital heart defect.

The gene calls are TRBV27 and TRBJ2-7; tentatively, D is TRBD2 (6 bases). V dropped 5 bases and J dropped 0 bases, with 17 bases sitting between them. CDR1 is MNHEY, CDR2 SMNVEV, per germline (reference sequence). The CDR3 has 16 residues. The CDR3 region is CASSPTLALSSYEQYF. CDR3 DNA: TGTGCCAGCAGTCCCACACTAGCACTGAGCTCCTACGAGCAGTACTTC.

The chain combines TRBV27 with TRBJ2-1; 9 bases align to TRBD2. Trimming removed 8 bases from V and 7 bases from J; junction bases left unmatched: 9. This CDR3 contains 14 residues. The germline V gene has CDR1 MNHEY and CDR2 SMNVEV (reference sequence). The CDR3 sequence: CASQPSGVKNEQFF. The CDR3 nucleotides read TGTGCCAGCCAGCCTAGCGGGGTTAAGAATGAGCAGTTCTTC.

This clone has a single count. The chain is built from TRBV21-1 and TRBJ1-5; TRBD1, the table's D call, was not compared with the DNA. TRBV21-1 is flagged as a pseudogene. The CDR3 is made up of 17 amino acids. The CDR3 is CASSNDRGPYSNQPQHF. The CDR3 DNA is TGTGCCAGCAGCAACGACAGGGGCCCATATAGCAATCAGCCCCAGCATTTT.

The chain has TRBV25-1 and TRBJ2-7; 8 positions agree with TRBD2. Germline trimming cut 3 bases from V and 3 bases from J; bases unmatched to any gene: 10. Germline CDR1 and CDR2: MGHDK and SYGVNS. CDR3 size: 16 residues. The DNA of the CDR3 is TGTGCCAGCAGTGACTGGTGGGCGGGAGGACTCTACGAGCAGTACTTC. Protein sequence: CASSDWWAGGLYEQYF.

This sequence joins TRBV11-2 and TRBJ2-7; D is ambiguous. V lost 0 bases and J lost 5, with 14 bases in between. The CDR3 covers 15 residues. Germline CDR1 is SGHAT and CDR2 is FQNNGV. The CDR3, as DNA: TGTGCCAGCAGCTTAGATCCGAGGTTAGCCCACGAGCAGTACTTC. It yields the protein CASSLDPRLAHEQYF.

This chain joins TRBV4-1 and TRBJ2-1, with 8 bases fitting TRBD2. After removal of 4 bases from V and 3 bases from J, the junction contained 8 bases not matched to a gene. Germline V gene data show CDR1 as MGHRA and CDR2 as YSYEKL. CDR3 length: 16 residues. DNA of the CDR3: TGCGCCAGCAGCCTACAAGTGGGGACTAGCTACAATGAGCAGTTCTTC. Residues: CASSLQVGTSYNEQFF.

This clone was seen more than once but under ten times. The chain employs TRBV7-8 and TRBJ2-7; 11 bases fit TRBD2. Looked up from germline, CDR1 is SGHVS and CDR2 is FQNEAQ. CDR3 length: 16 residues. Unmatched junction bases numbered 11, after V lost 0 bases and J lost 10 bases. The CDR3 DNA reads as TGTGCCAGCAGCTTAGCGTATAAGGGACTAGCGGTCCTTCAGTACTTC. This sequence encodes CASSLAYKGLAVLQYF. Looking up the rest from reference TRBV7-8 and TRBJ2-7 gives the full variable domain: GAGVSQSPRYKVAKRGQDVALRCDPISGHVSLFWYQQALGQGPEFLTYFQNEAQLDKSGLPSDRFFAERPEGSVSTLKIQRTQQEDSAVYLCASSLAYKGLAVLQYFGPGTRLTVT.

The chain joins TRBV7-9 to TRBJ1-2, with 10 bases matching TRBD1. CDR3 length equals 15 residues. The V gene end was trimmed by 3 bases and the J gene end by 7 bases; junction bases not matched to a gene: 8. In germline, CDR1 is SEHNR, CDR2 FQNEAQ (reference sequence). CDR3 amino acids: CASSFGDRGSGGYTF. CDR3 in DNA: TGTGCCAGCAGCTTCGGGGACAGGGGATCTGGTGGCTACACCTTC. The full variable domain, completed using reference TRBV7-9 and TRBJ1-2, is DTGVSQNPRHKITKRGQNVTFRCDPISEHNRLYWYRQTLGQGPEFLTYFQNEAQLEKSRLLSDRFSAERPKGSFSTLEIQRTEQGDSAMYLCASSFGDRGSGGYTFGSGTRLTVV.

This clone is a singleton in its sample. The chain has TRBV6-5 and TRBJ1-1, with D perhaps matching TRBD1 (6 bases). V was pared by 2 bases and J by 1 base, with 14 bases between. The CDR3 covers 16 residues. CDR1 MNHEY and CDR2 SVGAGI come from the germline V gene. The CDR3 here is CASSYVRDTPNTEAFF. CDR3 nucleotide sequence: TGTGCCAGCAGTTACGTTAGGGACACCCCGAACACTGAAGCTTTCTTT.

The genes are TRBV6-4 and TRBJ2-7, with 11 bases fitting TRBD2. Germline CDR1 reads MRHNA; CDR2 reads SNTAGT. Trimming at V came to 6 bases and at J to 3 bases, leaving 7 bases not matched to a gene. The CDR3 has 15 residues. The CDR3 sequence: CASSTSGSGGYEQYF. The CDR3 DNA reads TGTGCCAGCAGCACTAGCGGGAGTGGGGGCTACGAGCAGTACTTC.

The chain is built from TRBV29-1 and TRBJ2-7; D possibly corresponds to TRBD1 (7 bases). V dropped 5 bases and J dropped 0 bases, with 17 bases sitting between them. The CDR3 extends over 15 amino acids. Germline assignment: CDR1 SQVTM and CDR2 ANQGSEA. CDR3 amino acids: CSVTQGGRFSYEQYF. The CDR3 nucleotides read TGCAGCGTTACCCAGGGGGGCCGGTTCTCCTACGAGCAGTACTTC.

This rearrangement joins TRBV6-7 to TRBJ1-2, with 8 bases identical to TRBD1. TRBV6-7 is labeled an ORF, and its function is uncertain. Trimming took 6 bases from V and 1 from J; bases not matched to a gene: 19. The CDR3 consists of 19 residues. CDR3 DNA: TGTGCCAGCAGCTCCAGGCGGGCGGTGGGACAGGTATATAACTATGGCTACACCTTC. It specifies CASSSRRAVGQVYNYGYTF.

This clone has just one count. The rearrangement uses TRBV2 and TRBJ2-5; 9 bases map to TRBD2. The CDR3 consists of 17 residues. V trimming: 7 bases; J trimming: 5 bases; junction bases outside the gene matches: 17. Germline V gene lookup returns CDR1 SNHLY and CDR2 FYNNEI. In nucleotides, the CDR3 is TGTGCCAGCAAATCGGGACTAGCCAAGGGAGGGGGGGAGACCCAGTACTTC. Amino acid sequence: CASKSGLAKGGGETQYF.

The chain is built from TRBV5-4 and TRBJ2-4; tentatively, D is TRBD2 (5 bases). The CDR3 loop spans 17 amino acids. Germline lookup yields CDR1 SGHNT and CDR2 YYREEE (reference sequence). Trimming took 1 base from V and 1 from J, leaving 15 bases between them. Written as DNA, the CDR3 is TGTGCCAGCAGCTTGAGGGTTCGGACTGACGCCAAAAACATTCAGTACTTC. Amino acids: CASSLRVRTDAKNIQYF. The variable domain in full, completed from reference TRBV5-4 and TRBJ2-4, reads ETGVTQSPTHLIKTRGQQVTLRCSSQSGHNTVSWYQQALGQGPQFIFQYYREEENGRGNFPPRFSGLQFPNYSSELNVNALELDDSALYLCASSLRVRTDAKNIQYFGAGTRLSVL.

This rearrangement joins TRBV14 to TRBJ2-7; TRBD2 agrees at 11 bases. J lost 4 bases, V lost 0 bases, and 14 bases had no gene match. The CDR3 loop spans 19 amino acids. Germline assignment: CDR1 SGHDN and CDR2 FVKESK. The CDR3 spells CASSQDDGSGRVHQYEQYF. The CDR3, as DNA: TGTGCCAGCAGCCAAGATGATGGTAGCGGGAGGGTCCATCAATACGAGCAGTACTTC.

The chain links TRBV27 to TRBJ1-1; D not resolved. Germline CDR1 and CDR2: MNHEY and SMNVEV (reference sequence). The CDR3 contains 14 residues. Trimming pared 5 bases from V and 0 bases from J, leaving 10 bases between. The CDR3 sequence: CASSAARMNTEAFF. CDR3 sequence (DNA): TGTGCCAGCAGTGCGGCCAGAATGAACACTGAAGCTTTCTTT.

The CDR3 region is CASTPATGLNTEAFF. In DNA, the CDR3 is TGTGCCAGCACTCCAGCGACAGGGTTGAACACTGAAGCTTTCTTT. This chain links TRBV6-5 with TRBJ1-1; 7 positions match TRBD1. The germline gives CDR1 MNHEY, CDR2 SVGAGI. The CDR3 runs to 15 residues. Unmatched junction bases numbered 8, after V lost 7 bases and J lost 0 bases.